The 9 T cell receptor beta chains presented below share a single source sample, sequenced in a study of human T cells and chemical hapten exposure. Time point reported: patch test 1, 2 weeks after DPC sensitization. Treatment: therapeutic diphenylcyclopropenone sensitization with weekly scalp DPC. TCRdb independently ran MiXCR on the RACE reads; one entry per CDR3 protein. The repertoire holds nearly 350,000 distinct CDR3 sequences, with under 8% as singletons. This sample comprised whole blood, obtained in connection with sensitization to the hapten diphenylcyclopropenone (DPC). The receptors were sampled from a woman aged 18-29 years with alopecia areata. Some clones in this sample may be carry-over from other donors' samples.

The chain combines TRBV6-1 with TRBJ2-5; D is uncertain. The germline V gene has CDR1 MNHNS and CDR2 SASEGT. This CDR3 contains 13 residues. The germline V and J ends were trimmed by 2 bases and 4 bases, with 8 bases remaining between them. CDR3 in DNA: TGTGCCAGCAGTGAACAAGTGGGAGAGACCCAGTACTTC. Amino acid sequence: CASSEQVGETQYF.

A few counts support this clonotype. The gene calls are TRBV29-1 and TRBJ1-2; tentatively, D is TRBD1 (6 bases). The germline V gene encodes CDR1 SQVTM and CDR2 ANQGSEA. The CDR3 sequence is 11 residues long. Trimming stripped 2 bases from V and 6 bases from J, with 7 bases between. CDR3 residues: CSVEWTDGYTF. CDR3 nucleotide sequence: TGCAGCGTTGAATGGACAGATGGCTACACCTTC.

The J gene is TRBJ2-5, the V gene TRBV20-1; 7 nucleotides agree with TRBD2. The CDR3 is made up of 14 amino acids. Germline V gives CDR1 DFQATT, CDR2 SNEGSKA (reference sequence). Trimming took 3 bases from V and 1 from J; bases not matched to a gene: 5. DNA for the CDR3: TGCAGTGCTAGCCTAGCGGCCATCCAAGAGACCCAGTACTTC. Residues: CSASLAAIQETQYF.

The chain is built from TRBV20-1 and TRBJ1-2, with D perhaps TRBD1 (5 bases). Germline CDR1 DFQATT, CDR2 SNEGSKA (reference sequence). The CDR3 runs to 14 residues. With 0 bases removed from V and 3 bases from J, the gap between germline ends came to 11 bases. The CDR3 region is CSARDPARDYGYTF. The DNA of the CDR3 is TGCAGTGCTAGAGATCCGGCCAGGGACTATGGCTACACCTTC.

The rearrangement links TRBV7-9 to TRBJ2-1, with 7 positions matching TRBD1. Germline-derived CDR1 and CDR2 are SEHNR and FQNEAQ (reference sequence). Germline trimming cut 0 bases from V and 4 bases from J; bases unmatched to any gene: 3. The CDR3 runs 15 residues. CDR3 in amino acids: CASSLAGQIYNEQFF. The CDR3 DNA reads TGTGCCAGCAGCTTAGCGGGACAGATATACAATGAGCAGTTCTTC.

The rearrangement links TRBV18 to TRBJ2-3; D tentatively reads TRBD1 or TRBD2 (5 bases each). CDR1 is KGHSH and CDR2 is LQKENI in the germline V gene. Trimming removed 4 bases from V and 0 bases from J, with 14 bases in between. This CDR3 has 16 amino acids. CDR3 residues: CASSLPGRTSTDTQYF. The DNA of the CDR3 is TGTGCCAGCTCACTTCCGGGACGAACCAGCACAGATACGCAGTATTTT. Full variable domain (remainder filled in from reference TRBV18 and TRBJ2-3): NAGVMQNPRHLVRRRGQEARLRCSPMKGHSHVYWYRQLPEEGLKFMVYLQKENIIDESGMPKERFSAEFPKEGPSILRIQQVVRGDSAAYFCASSLPGRTSTDTQYFGPGTRLTVL.

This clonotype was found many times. The CDR3 is CASSQEAQGTDTQYF. CDR3 sequence (DNA): TGCGCCAGCAGCCAAGAAGCACAGGGCACAGATACGCAGTATTTT. The chain has TRBV4-3 and TRBJ2-3; D perhaps matches TRBD1 (5 bases). Trimming cost V 0 bases and J 1 base, with 8 bases left between them. Germline V gene data show CDR1 as LGHNA and CDR2 as YSLEER. CDR3 length: 15 residues.

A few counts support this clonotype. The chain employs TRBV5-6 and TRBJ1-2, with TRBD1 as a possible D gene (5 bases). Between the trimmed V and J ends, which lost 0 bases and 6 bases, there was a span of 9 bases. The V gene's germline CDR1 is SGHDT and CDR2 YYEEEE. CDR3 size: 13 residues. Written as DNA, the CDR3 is TGTGCCAGCAGCTTGGTGACAGACCATGGCTACACCTTC. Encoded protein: CASSLVTDHGYTF.

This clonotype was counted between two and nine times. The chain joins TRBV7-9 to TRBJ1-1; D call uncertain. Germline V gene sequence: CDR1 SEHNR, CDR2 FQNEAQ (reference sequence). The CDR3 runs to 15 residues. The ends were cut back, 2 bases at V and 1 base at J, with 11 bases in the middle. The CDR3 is CASSLSVWPNTEAFF. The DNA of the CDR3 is TGTGCCAGCAGCTTAAGCGTGTGGCCGAACACTGAAGCTTTCTTT.